Presented here are 9 T cell receptor beta chains from one specimen sequenced in a study of blood T cell repertoires in COVID-19. Assay used: immunoSEQ multiplex PCR; TCRdb lists only in-frame clones, some missing. This sample has approximately 89,000 clones; over 70% occur once, and the top ten carry over 15%. Sequencing was carried out using peripheral blood. The receptor source for this set is a human donor in a cohort sampled during active COVID-19.

The chain uses TRBV6-1 and TRBJ2-7; TRBD2 matches 14 bases. Germline V gives CDR1 MNHNS, CDR2 SASEGT. The CDR3 loop spans 17 amino acids. V shed 0 bases and J 1 base; nucleotides not matched to a gene: 2. For the CDR3, the DNA is TGTGCCAGCAGTGAAGCAGGGACTAGCGGGGGATCCTACGAGCAGTACTTC. Its translation is CASSEAGTSGGSYEQYF.

J is TRBJ2-7 and V is TRBV6-1; TRBD1 agrees at 8 bases. CDR3 size: 14 residues. V shed 2 bases, J shed 4 bases, and the junction held 4 bases outside the gene matches. Germline lookup yields CDR1 MNHNS and CDR2 SASEGT. This chain's CDR3 is CASSEYRGTYEQYF. The CDR3 coding sequence is TGTGCCAGCAGTGAATACAGGGGGACTTACGAGCAGTACTTC.

CDR3 amino acids: CASTQQGIGDEQYF. CDR3 sequence (DNA): TGTGCCAGCACCCAACAGGGCATTGGTGACGAGCAGTACTTC. The rearrangement joins TRBV2 to TRBJ2-7; D perhaps matches TRBD1 (6 bases). V was shortened by 7 bases and J by 5 bases, with 18 bases between the two germline ends. This CDR3 is 14 amino acids long. The germline V gene encodes CDR1 SNHLY and CDR2 FYNNEI.

The chain recombines TRBV28 with TRBJ1-6, with D possibly being TRBD1 (5 bases). V shed 6 bases and J shed 1 base, with 10 bases lying between them. The germline V gene encodes CDR1 MDHEN and CDR2 SYDVKM. The CDR3 consists of 15 residues. The DNA for the CDR3 is TGTGCCAGCAGAGCCCCAGGGTCCTATAATTCACCCCTCCACTTT. Translated, it gives CASRAPGSYNSPLHF.

The chain recombines TRBV10-2 with TRBJ2-7; 7 bases align to TRBD2. The CDR3 covers 15 residues. Looked up from germline, CDR1 is WSHSY and CDR2 is SAAADI. The V gene end was trimmed by 6 bases and the J gene end by 0 bases; junction bases not matched to a gene: 8. The CDR3 DNA sequence: TGCGCCAGCAGGAACCCTAGCGGTAGCTCCTACGAGCAGTACTTC. It encodes CASRNPSGSSYEQYF.

This clone was seen once. The chain uses TRBV28 and TRBJ1-1; a possible D gene is TRBD1 (6 bases). V lost 6 bases and J lost 4, with 12 bases in between. Germline CDR1 is MDHEN and CDR2 is SYDVKM. CDR3 length: 13 residues. CDR3 sequence (DNA): TGTGCCAGCAGGTTCGGACAGTTCACTGAAGCTTTCTTT. Protein product: CASRFGQFTEAFF.

The genes are TRBV28 and TRBJ1-2; D call uncertain. Trimming removed 2 bases at V and 7 bases at J, with 11 bases between. In germline, CDR1 is MDHEN, CDR2 SYDVKM. The CDR3 runs 13 residues. In DNA, the CDR3 is TGTGCCAGCAGTTTAGCTCCAGTTCCTGGCTACACCTTC. Translating gives CASSLAPVPGYTF.

V gene TRBV10-3 combines with J gene TRBJ1-5; a possible D gene is TRBD1 (5 bases). Trimming took 11 bases from V and 2 from J, leaving 16 bases between them. The CDR3 spans 14 residues. Per germline, CDR1 ENHRY and CDR2 SYGVKD. The CDR3 sequence is CAARGESGNQPQHF. In DNA, the CDR3 is TGTGCCGCTCGGGGGGAATCCGGCAATCAGCCCCAGCATTTT.

This clone was seen a handful of times. This chain links TRBV6-5 with TRBJ1-3, with TRBD1 as a possible D gene (5 bases). The length of the CDR3 is 14 residues. Germline V gives CDR1 MNHEY, CDR2 SVGAGI. The V end lost 6 bases, the J end lost 1 base, and 10 bases lay between the germline ends. This CDR3 is CASSGTVSGNTIYF. CDR3 nucleotides: TGTGCCAGCAGCGGGACTGTATCTGGAAACACCATATATTTT.